This entry is about one T cell receptor (beta chain). TCR beta CDR3 regions were amplified from RNA transcripts. Carried out on the TCR CDR3, a first-round RT-PCR used the HTBI primer set. One entry per CDR3 protein results from TCRdb running MiXCR on the multiplex PCR reads. Of about 350,000 distinct CDR3 sequences in the sample, 15% to 20% were seen once. This specimen comes from a study of T cells in Graves' hyperthyroidism and ophthalmopathy. Study summary: Peripheral blood was obtained at initial diagnosis, preceding any treatment.

V was clipped by 9 bases and J by 5 bases, with 4 bases between them. Per the germline V gene, CDR1 is MNHEY and CDR2 is SVGAGI. The CDR3 spans 10 residues. Graves' hyperthyroidism was deemed stable given no ophthalmopathy progression within 18 months. Using less than 12 ml of fresh peripheral blood, PBMCs were prepared. Sequencing was done on a sample of blood. The chain employs TRBV6-5 and TRBJ2-2; D is ambiguous. The sequence was obtained from a woman between 18 and 29 years old with Graves' hyperthyroidism. The CDR3 loop is CARLTGELFF. The CDR3 coding sequence is TGTGCCAGACTTACCGGGGAGCTGTTTTTT.